This T cell receptor (beta chain) was captured in a study of blood T cell repertoires in COVID-19. Study-wide context: COVID-19 samples, acute and convalescent, were from the United States, Italy and Spain. T cells, B-cell-depleted T cells, or PBMCs provided the cDNA or gDNA that served as material.

J lost 7 bases, V lost 5 bases, and 9 bases had no gene match. CDR3 length equals 14 residues. The germline V gene has CDR1 SGHVS and CDR2 FNYEAQ. Original processing methods: Reference gene primer amplification gave nucleated cell count estimates. Assay used: immunoSEQ multiplex PCR; TCRdb lists only in-frame clones, some missing. That table supplies the V and J calls and clone size; D and trimming were determined from the DNA. In the table there are about 86,000 clones, approximately 88% of which are singletons. The sequencing input was peripheral blood. The chain couples TRBV7-6 to TRBJ1-1, with 8 bases lining up with TRBD1. The sequence was obtained from a woman older than 75 with active or convalescent COVID-19. CDR3 DNA sequence: TGTGCCAGCAGCGCAGACAGGGGCGGGCGTGAAGCTTTCTTT. This sequence encodes CASSADRGGREAFF.